This T cell receptor beta chain was profiled in a study of blood T cells in healthy people across ages. For the second PCR, which ran for about 6 to 11 cycles, a sample-barcoded 5' primer and a J-beta primer mix were used. TCRdb analysed the 5' RACE reads with MiXCR anew, one entry per CDR3 protein. The repertoire includes 1.2 million to 1.5 million distinct CDR3 sequences, roughly 64% of them detected once, and over 6.5% sits in the top ten. Whole-study results and caveats: Estimates of diversity drawn from one million T cells were considered underestimates.

In the case of this clonotype: Its antigen is still unknown.

From germline, CDR1 is DFQATT and CDR2 SNEGSKA (reference sequence). CDR3 length equals 15 residues. Trimming cost V 0 bases and J 0 bases, with 9 bases left between them. Sequenced input: blood. The rearrangement links TRBV20-1 to TRBJ2-1; unclear D gene. The receptor was isolated from a man aged 18 to 30 in good health. This CDR3 is CSARDKVASYNEQFF. The DNA for the CDR3 is TGCAGTGCTAGAGACAAAGTGGCCTCCTACAATGAGCAGTTCTTC.